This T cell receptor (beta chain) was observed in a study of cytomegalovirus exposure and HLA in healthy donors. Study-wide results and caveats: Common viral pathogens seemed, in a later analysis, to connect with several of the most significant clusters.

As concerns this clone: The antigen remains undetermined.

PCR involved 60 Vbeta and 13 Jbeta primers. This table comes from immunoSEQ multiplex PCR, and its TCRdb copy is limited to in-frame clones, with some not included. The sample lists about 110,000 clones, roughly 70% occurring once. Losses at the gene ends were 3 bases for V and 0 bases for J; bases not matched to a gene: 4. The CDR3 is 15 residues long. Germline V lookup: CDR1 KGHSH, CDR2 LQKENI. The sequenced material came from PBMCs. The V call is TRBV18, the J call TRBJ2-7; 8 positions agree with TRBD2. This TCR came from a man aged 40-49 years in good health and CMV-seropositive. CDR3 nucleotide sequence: TGTGCCAGCTCACCGGGACTAGGTAGCTCCTACGAGCAGTACGTC. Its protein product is CASSPGLGSSYEQYV.